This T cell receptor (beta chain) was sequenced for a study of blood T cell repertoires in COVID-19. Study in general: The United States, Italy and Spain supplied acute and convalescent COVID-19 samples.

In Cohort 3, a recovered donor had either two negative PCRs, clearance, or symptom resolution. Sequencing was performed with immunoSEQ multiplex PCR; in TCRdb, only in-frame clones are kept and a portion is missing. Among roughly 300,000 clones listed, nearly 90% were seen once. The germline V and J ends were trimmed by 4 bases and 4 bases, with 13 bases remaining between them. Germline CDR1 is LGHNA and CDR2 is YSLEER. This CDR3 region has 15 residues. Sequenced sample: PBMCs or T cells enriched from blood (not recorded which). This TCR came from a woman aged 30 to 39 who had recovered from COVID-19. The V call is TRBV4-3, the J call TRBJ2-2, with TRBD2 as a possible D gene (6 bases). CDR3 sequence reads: CASSRSGGATGELFF. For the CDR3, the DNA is TGCGCCAGCAGCCGCAGTGGAGGGGCCACCGGGGAGCTGTTTTTT.